This TCR beta chain is from a study of response to subunit inactivated influenza vaccine. Trimming cost V 7 bases and J 0 bases, with 15 bases left between them. CDR1 is SQVTM and CDR2 is ANQGSEA in the germline V gene. CDR3 length equals 14 residues. TCRdb passed the RT-PCR reads through MiXCR, listing each CDR3 protein once. In the table there are 450,000 to 500,000 distinct CDR3 sequences, roughly 9.8% of which are singletons. The source was PBMCs from blood, collected roughly 6 weeks after vaccination. This clonotype was sampled from a man aged 45-65 years who received an inactivated influenza vaccine. The chain has TRBV29-1 and TRBJ1-1; D call uncertain. As DNA, the CDR3 is TGCAGCGCCCCGGGCCTTCCCTTGAACACTGAAGCTTTCTTT. This codes for CSAPGLPLNTEAFF. The whole variable domain, filled in from reference TRBV29-1 and TRBJ1-1, reads SAVISQKPSRDICQRGTSLTIQCQVDSQVTMMFWYRQQPGQSLTLIATANQGSEATYESGFVIDKFPISRPNLTFSTLTVSNMSPEDSSIYLCSAPGLPLNTEAFFGQGTRLTVV.